This T cell receptor (beta chain) stems from a study of identifying expanded T cells in peripheral blood. Overall study findings and caveats: Differentially abundant clones: 1 to 1.5 between replicates, approximately 15 at around 14 days, less than 20 at four.

Sequencing used immunoSEQ multiplex PCR; TCRdb keeps in-frame clones, though not all of them. The sample consists of about 85,000 clones, 85% to 90% of them appearing once. The V end lost 3 bases, the J end lost 4 bases, and 12 bases lay between the germline ends. Germline CDR1 reads LGHNT; CDR2 reads FRNRAP. The CDR3 totals 14 residues. This clone was seen just once. The target antigen is unknown. During the collection period, no donor immune events like infections were recorded. The receptor comes from a person aged 18 to 75 in good health. The chain employs TRBV12-5 and TRBJ1-2; weak D call: TRBD1 (5 bases). The sequenced sample was blood. The CDR3 nucleotides read TGTGCTAGTGGTTTCGGTACGGGGCCCTATGGCTACACCTTC. The encoded protein is CASGFGTGPYGYTF.